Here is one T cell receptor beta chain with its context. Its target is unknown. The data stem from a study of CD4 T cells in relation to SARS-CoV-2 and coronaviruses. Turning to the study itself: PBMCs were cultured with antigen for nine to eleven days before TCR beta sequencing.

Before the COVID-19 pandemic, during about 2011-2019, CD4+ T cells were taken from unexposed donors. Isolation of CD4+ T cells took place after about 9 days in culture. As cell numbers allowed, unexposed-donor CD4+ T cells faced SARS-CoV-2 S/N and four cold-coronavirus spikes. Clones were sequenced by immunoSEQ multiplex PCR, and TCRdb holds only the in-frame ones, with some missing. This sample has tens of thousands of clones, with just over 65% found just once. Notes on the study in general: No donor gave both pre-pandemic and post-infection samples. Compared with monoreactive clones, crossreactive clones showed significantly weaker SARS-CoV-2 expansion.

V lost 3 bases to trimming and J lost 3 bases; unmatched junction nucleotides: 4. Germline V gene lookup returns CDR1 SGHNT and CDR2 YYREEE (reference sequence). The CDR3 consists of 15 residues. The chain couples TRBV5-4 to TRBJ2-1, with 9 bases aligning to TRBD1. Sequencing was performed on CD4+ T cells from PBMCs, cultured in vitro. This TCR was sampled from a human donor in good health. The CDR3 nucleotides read TGTGCCAGCAGCTACGGGACAGGGAACTACAATGAGCAGTTCTTC. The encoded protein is CASSYGTGNYNEQFF.